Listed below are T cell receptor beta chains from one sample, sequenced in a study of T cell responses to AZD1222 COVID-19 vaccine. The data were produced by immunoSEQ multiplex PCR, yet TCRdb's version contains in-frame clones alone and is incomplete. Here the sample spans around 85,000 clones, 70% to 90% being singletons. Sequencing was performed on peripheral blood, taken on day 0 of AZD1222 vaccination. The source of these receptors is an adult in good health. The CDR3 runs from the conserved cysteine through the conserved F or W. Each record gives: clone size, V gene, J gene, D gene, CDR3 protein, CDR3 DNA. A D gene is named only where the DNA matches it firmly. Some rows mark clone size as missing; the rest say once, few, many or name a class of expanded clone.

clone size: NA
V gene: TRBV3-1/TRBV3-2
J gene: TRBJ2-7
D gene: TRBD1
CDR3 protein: CASSHGTAGYEQYF
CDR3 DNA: TGTGCCAGCAGCCACGGGACAGCAGGCTACGAGCAGTACTTC

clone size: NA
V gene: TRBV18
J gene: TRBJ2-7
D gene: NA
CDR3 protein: CASSPAPDSPYEQYF
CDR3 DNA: TGTGCCAGCTCACCCGCTCCGGACAGCCCCTACGAGCAGTACTTC

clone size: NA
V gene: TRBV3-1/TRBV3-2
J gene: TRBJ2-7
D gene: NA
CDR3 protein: CASSHNRAYEQYF
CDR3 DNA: TGTGCCAGCAGCCATAACAGAGCCTACGAGCAGTACTTC

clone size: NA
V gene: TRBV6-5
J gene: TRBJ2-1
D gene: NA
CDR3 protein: CASSYSRGGNEQFF
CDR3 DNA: TGTGCCAGCAGTTACTCCAGAGGTGGGAATGAGCAGTTCTTC

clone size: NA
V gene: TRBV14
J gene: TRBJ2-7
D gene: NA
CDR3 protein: CASSSRGYEQYF
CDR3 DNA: TGTGCCAGCAGCTCACGGGGCTACGAGCAGTACTTC

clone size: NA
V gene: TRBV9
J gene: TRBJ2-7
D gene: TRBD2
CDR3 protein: CASSPQRGGYEQYF
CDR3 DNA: TGTGCCAGCAGCCCTCAGCGGGGGGGCTACGAGCAGTACTTC

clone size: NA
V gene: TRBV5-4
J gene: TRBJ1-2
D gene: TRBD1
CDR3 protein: CASSERDRGLYGYTF
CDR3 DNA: TGTGCCAGCAGCGAAAGGGACAGGGGGCTGTATGGCTACACCTTC

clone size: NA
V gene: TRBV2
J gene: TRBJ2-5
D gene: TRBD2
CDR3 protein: CASSEWVLAGDRETQYF
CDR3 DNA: TGTGCCAGCAGTGAATGGGTACTAGCGGGGGACCGGGAGACCCAGTACTTC

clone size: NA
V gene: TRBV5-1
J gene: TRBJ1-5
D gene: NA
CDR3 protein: CASSLWAGDNQPQHF
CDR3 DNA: TGCGCCAGCAGCTTGTGGGCAGGGGATAATCAGCCCCAGCATTTT

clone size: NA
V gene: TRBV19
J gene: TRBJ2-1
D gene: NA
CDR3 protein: CASSISPYNEQFF
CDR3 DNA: TGTGCCAGTAGTATTTCACCCTACAATGAGCAGTTCTTC

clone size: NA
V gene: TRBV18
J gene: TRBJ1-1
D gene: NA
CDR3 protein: CASSPSGGNTEAFF
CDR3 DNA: TGTGCCAGCTCACCCTCTGGGGGGAACACTGAAGCTTTCTTT

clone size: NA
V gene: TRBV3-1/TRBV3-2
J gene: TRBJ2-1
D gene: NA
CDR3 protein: CASSQVRQFPHEQFF
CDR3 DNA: TGTGCCAGCAGCCAAGTAAGACAGTTCCCTCATGAGCAGTTCTTC

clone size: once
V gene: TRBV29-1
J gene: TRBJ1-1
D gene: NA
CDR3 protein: CSVGRGDTVSTEAFF
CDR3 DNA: TGCAGCGTTGGCCGAGGAGATACGGTTAGCACTGAAGCTTTCTTT

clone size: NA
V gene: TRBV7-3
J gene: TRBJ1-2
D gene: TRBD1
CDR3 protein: CASSTYRDRGGYTF
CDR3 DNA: TGTGCCAGCAGCACGTACCGGGACAGGGGAGGCTACACCTTC

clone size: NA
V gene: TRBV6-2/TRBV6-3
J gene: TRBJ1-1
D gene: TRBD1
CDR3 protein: CASSYRGRPDTEAFF
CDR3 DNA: TGTGCCAGCAGTTACAGGGGGCGGCCGGACACTGAAGCTTTCTTT

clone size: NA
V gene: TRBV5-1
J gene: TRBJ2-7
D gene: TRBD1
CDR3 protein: CASSTTGTGSYEQYF
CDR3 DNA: TGCGCCAGCAGCACCACCGGGACAGGGAGCTACGAGCAGTACTTC

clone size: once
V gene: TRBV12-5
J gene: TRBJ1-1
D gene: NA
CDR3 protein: CASGRQDQAFF
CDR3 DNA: TGTGCTAGTGGCCGACAGGATCAAGCTTTCTTT

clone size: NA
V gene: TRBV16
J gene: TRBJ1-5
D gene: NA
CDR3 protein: CASSQSGGEQPQHF
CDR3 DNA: TGTGCCAGCAGCCAATCCGGAGGGGAACAGCCCCAGCATTTT

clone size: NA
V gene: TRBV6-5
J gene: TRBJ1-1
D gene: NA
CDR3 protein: CASAWLNTEAFF
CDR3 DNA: TGTGCCAGCGCTTGGCTCAACACTGAAGCTTTCTTT

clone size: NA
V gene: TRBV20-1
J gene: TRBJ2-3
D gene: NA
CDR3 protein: CSASEGKQSTDTQYF
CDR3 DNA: TGCAGTGCTAGTGAGGGGAAGCAAAGCACAGATACGCAGTATTTT

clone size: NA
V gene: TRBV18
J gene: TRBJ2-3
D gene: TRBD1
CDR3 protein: CASSGQGVGTDTQYF
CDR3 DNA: TGTGCCAGCTCTGGACAGGGGGTCGGCACAGATACGCAGTATTTT

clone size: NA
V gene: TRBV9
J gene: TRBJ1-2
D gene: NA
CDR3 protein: CASSEKGYGYTF
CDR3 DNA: TGTGCCAGCAGCGAGAAGGGCTATGGCTACACCTTC

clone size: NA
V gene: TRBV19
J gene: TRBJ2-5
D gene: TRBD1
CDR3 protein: CASSRRTGGSETQYF
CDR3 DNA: TGTGCCAGTAGTAGGCGGACAGGGGGATCGGAGACCCAGTACTTC

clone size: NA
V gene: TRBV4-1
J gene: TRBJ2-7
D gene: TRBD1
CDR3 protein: CASSQEGGSRAHEQYF
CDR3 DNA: TGCGCCAGCAGCCAAGAAGGGGGCAGCCGAGCCCACGAGCAGTACTTC

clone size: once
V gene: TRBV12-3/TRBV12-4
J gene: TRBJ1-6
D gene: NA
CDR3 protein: CASTPGRGLPLHF
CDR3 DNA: TGTGCCAGCACCCCGGGACGGGGTTTGCCCCTCCACTTT

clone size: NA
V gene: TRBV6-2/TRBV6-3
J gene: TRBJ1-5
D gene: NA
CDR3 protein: CASSRTGQPQHF
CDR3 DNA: TGTGCCAGCAGCCGAACCGGACAGCCCCAGCATTTT

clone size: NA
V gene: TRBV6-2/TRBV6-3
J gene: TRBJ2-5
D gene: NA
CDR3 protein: CASSTKTLGGETQYF
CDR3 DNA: TGTGCCAGCAGTACAAAGACCCTCGGGGGTGAGACCCAGTACTTC

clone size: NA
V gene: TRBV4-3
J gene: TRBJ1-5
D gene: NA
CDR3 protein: CASSQDRGGYQPQHF
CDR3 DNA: TGCGCCAGCAGCCAAGATCGCGGGGGCTATCAGCCCCAGCATTTT

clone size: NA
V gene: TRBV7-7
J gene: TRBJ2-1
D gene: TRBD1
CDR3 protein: CASSLSPPGQGSNNEQFF
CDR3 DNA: TGTGCCAGCAGCTTGAGCCCTCCGGGACAGGGGTCCAACAATGAGCAGTTCTTC

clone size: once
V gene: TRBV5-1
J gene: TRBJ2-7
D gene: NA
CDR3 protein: CASSLDSGAYEQYF
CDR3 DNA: TGCGCCAGCAGCTTGGATAGCGGAGCCTACGAGCAGTACTTC

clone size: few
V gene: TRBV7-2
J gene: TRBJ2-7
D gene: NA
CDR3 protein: CASSLGPNTYEQYF
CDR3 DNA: TGTGCCAGCAGCTTGGGACCGAACACCTACGAGCAGTACTTC

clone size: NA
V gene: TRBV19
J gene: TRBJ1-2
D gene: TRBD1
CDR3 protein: CASSDPGTGFGYGYTF
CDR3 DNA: TGTGCCAGTAGTGATCCCGGGACAGGGTTCGGTTACGGCTACACCTTC

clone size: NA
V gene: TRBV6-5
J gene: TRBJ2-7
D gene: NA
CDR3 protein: CASSYSGRASLWEQYF
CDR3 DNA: TGTGCCAGCAGTTACTCAGGTCGCGCTAGCTTATGGGAGCAGTACTTC

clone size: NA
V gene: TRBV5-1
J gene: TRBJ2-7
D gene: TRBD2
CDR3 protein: CASSPSAGGYKQYF
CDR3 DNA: TGCGCCAGCAGCCCCTCAGCGGGAGGCTACAAGCAGTACTTC

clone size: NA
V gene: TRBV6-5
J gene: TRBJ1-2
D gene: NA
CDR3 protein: CASSRSRGHGYTF
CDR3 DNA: TGTGCCAGCAGTAGGTCCAGGGGCCATGGCTACACCTTC

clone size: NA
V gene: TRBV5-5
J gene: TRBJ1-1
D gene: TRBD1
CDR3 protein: CASSWLPDRGVQAFF
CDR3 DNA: TGTGCCAGCAGCTGGCTTCCGGACAGGGGGGTACAAGCTTTCTTT

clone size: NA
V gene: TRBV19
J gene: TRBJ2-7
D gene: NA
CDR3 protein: CASMFREQYF
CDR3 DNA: TGTGCCAGTATGTTTCGCGAGCAGTACTTC

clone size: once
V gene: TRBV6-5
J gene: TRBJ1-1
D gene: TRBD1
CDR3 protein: CASRRGQGPVTEAFF
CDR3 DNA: TGTGCCAGCAGACGCGGACAGGGGCCGGTAACTGAAGCTTTCTTT

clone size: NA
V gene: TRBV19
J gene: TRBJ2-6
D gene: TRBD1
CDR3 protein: CASSGTGGSGANVLTF
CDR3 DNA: TGTGCCAGTAGTGGGACAGGGGGCTCTGGGGCCAACGTCCTGACTTTC

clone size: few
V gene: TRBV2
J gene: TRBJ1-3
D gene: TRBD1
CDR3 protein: CASIRQGASGNTIYF
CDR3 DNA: TGTGCCAGCATAAGACAGGGGGCTTCTGGAAACACCATATATTTT

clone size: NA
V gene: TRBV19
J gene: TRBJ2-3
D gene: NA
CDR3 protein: CASMGRVGPEPNTDTQYF
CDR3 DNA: TGTGCCAGTATGGGCAGGGTGGGCCCGGAACCCAACACAGATACGCAGTATTTT

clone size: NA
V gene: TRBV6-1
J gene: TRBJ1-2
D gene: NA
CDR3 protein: CASSEDRTPYGYTF
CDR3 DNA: TGTGCCAGCAGTGAAGACAGGACGCCCTATGGCTACACCTTC

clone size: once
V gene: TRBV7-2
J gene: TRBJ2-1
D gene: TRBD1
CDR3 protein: CASSLDRVRGEQFF
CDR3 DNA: TGTGCCAGCAGCCTCGACAGGGTCAGGGGTGAGCAGTTCTTC

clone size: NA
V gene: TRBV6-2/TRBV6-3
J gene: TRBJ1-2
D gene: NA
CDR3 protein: CASSYFREVRYGYTF
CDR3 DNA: TGTGCCAGCAGTTACTTCAGGGAGGTGAGATATGGCTACACCTTC

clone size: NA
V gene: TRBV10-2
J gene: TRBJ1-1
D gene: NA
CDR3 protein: CASSVKGFTEAFF
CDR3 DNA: TGCGCCAGCAGTGTGAAGGGGTTCACTGAAGCTTTCTTT

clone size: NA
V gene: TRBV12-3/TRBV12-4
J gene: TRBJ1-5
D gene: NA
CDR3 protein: CASSLQVQPQHF
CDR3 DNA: TGTGCCAGCAGTCTACAGGTTCAGCCCCAGCATTTT

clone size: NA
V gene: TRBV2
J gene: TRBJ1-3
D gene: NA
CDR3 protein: CASSDPARYSGNTIYF
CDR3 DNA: TGTGCCAGCAGTGACCCGGCCCGATACTCTGGAAACACCATATATTTT

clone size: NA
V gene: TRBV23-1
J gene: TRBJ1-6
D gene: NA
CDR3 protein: CAIHRSPLHF
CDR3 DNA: TGCGCCATCCACCGATCACCCCTCCACTTT

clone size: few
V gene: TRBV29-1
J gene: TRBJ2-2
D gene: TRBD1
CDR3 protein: CSAGQGRTGELFF
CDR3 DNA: TGCAGCGCGGGACAGGGGCGCACCGGGGAGCTGTTTTTT

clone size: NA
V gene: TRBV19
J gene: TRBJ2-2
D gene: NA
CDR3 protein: CASIISGLTNTGELFF
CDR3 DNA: TGTGCCAGTATCATATCGGGACTCACGAACACCGGGGAGCTGTTTTTT

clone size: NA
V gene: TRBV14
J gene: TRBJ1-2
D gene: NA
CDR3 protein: CASSQENSLGPANYGYTF
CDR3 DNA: TGTGCCAGCAGCCAAGAAAATAGTTTGGGGCCGGCGAACTATGGCTACACCTTC

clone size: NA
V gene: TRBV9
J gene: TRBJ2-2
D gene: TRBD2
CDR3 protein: CASSPKGLAELNTGELFF
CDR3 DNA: TGTGCCAGCAGCCCAAAGGGACTAGCGGAGTTGAACACCGGGGAGCTGTTTTTT

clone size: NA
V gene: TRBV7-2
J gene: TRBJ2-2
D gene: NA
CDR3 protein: CASSSGLTFGGPGELFF
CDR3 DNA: TGTGCCAGCAGCTCCGGACTTACGTTCGGGGGGCCCGGGGAGCTGTTTTTT